A selection of T cell receptor beta chains follows, all from one sample in a study of blood T cell repertoires in COVID-19. Measured with immunoSEQ multiplex PCR; TCRdb has only the in-frame clones, and not every one. The sample yields 25,000 to 40,000 clones, roughly 85% seen once. Sequenced sample: peripheral blood. These receptors were obtained from a human donor in a cohort sampled during active COVID-19. The CDR3 runs from the conserved cysteine through the conserved F or W. D genes are given only for firm matches. Clone size is given for some rows only: seen once, a few or many times, or a class if the clone is expanded.

CASSGPRSGTYNEQFF	TGTGCCAGCAGTGGGCCCAGGAGCGGGACGTACAATGAGCAGTTCTTC	TRBD2	TRBJ2-1	-	TRBV6-6
CASSADRMNTEAFF	TGTGCCAGCAGCGCCGACAGGATGAACACTGAAGCTTTCTTT	-	TRBJ1-1	-	TRBV7-9
CASSLAGGDHNEQFF	TGTGCCAGCAGCTTAGCGGGCGGGGATCACAATGAGCAGTTCTTC	-	TRBJ2-1	-	TRBV13
CASSFVGQGDSYEQYF	TGTGCCAGCAGCTTCGTAGGACAGGGGGACTCCTACGAGCAGTACTTC	TRBD1	TRBJ2-7	-	TRBV11-2
CASSSPSEQYF	TGTGCCAGCAGCTCCCCGAGCGAGCAGTACTTC	-	TRBJ2-7	-	TRBV5-5
CTSSQDSQAWSSTDTQYF	TGCACCAGCAGCCAAGATTCGCAGGCATGGTCTAGCACAGATACGCAGTATTTT	-	TRBJ2-3	-	TRBV1
CASSSRSGGVSGYF	TGTGCCAGCAGCTCACGCAGCGGGGGGGTGAGTGGGTATTTT	TRBD2	TRBJ2-3	-	TRBV7-9
CASSFDGETQYF	TGTGCCAGCAGCTTTGACGGGGAGACCCAGTACTTC	-	TRBJ2-5	-	TRBV7-3
CASSVPGQRYGYTF	TGTGCCAGTAGTGTGCCGGGACAGCGCTATGGCTACACCTTC	TRBD1	TRBJ1-2	-	TRBV19
CASSLGSGNGQETQYF	TGTGCCAGCAGCTTAGGTAGCGGGAACGGACAAGAGACCCAGTACTTC	TRBD2	TRBJ2-5	-	TRBV7-6
CAWSGQQETQYF	TGTGCCTGGAGTGGGCAGCAAGAGACCCAGTACTTC	-	TRBJ2-5	-	TRBV30
CASSPQSTDYGYTF	TGTGCCAGCAGCCCCCAGTCGACTGACTATGGCTACACCTTC	-	TRBJ1-2	-	TRBV4-2
CASGYGRSDTQYF	TGTGCCAGCGGCTACGGGAGGTCGGATACGCAGTATTTT	TRBD2	TRBJ2-3	-	TRBV12-3/TRBV12-4
CASSLSVSLHPDTQYF	TGTGCCAGCAGCTTATCGGTTAGCCTACATCCGGATACGCAGTATTTT	-	TRBJ2-3	-	TRBV7-9
CASSIRDSQETQYF	TGTGCCAGTAGTATTAGGGACAGCCAAGAGACCCAGTACTTC	TRBD1	TRBJ2-5	-	TRBV19
CASSEIGQGAGTEAFF	TGTGCCAGCAGTGAAATCGGACAGGGGGCGGGCACTGAAGCTTTCTTT	TRBD1	TRBJ1-1	-	TRBV6-1
CASSLDSYEQYF	TGTGCCAGCAGTTTAGACAGCTACGAGCAGTACTTC	-	TRBJ2-7	-	TRBV28
CASSQGGGSDEQFF	TGTGCCAGCAGCCAAGGGGGGGGGAGCGATGAGCAGTTCTTC	TRBD2	TRBJ2-1	-	TRBV4-2
CASKYEAFF	TGTGCCAGCAAATATGAAGCTTTCTTT	-	TRBJ1-1	-	TRBV27
CASRTGQGANYGYTF	TGTGCCAGTAGGACGGGACAGGGGGCTAACTATGGCTACACCTTC	TRBD1	TRBJ1-2	-	TRBV19
CASSRNREGEQFF	TGTGCCAGCAGCAGAAACAGGGAGGGTGAGCAGTTCTTC	-	TRBJ2-1	-	TRBV13
CASTRDSPNEKLFF	TGTGCCAGCACCCGGGACAGCCCTAATGAAAAACTGTTTTTT	TRBD1	TRBJ1-4	-	TRBV2
CASSAAMTSGGSSYEQYF	TGCGCCAGCAGCGCCGCTATGACTAGCGGGGGGAGCTCCTACGAGCAGTACTTC	TRBD2	TRBJ2-7	-	TRBV5-1
CASSVHRGDTEAFF	TGTGCCAGCAGTGTTCACAGGGGGGACACTGAAGCTTTCTTT	TRBD1	TRBJ1-1	-	TRBV2
CASSSLSRAYGYTF	TGTGCCAGTAGTAGCCTGAGTAGAGCCTATGGCTACACCTTC	-	TRBJ1-2	-	TRBV19
CASSQSTGGVDGYTF	TGTGCCAGCAGCCAGAGTACAGGGGGTGTTGATGGCTACACCTTC	TRBD1	TRBJ1-2	-	TRBV7-9
CASSEYGSGPHNEQFF	TGTGCCAGCAGTGAATATGGTAGCGGTCCTCACAATGAGCAGTTCTTC	-	TRBJ2-1	-	TRBV25-1
CASSETAGGVHEQYF	TGTGCCAGCAGCGAGACAGCGGGAGGGGTCCACGAGCAGTACTTC	TRBD2	TRBJ2-7	-	TRBV11-2
CASSFLAGGPLETQYF	TGTGCCAGCAGTTTTCTAGCGGGGGGGCCGTTAGAGACCCAGTACTTC	TRBD2	TRBJ2-5	once	TRBV2
CSASPGLAGGKETQYF	TGCAGTGCTAGTCCCGGACTAGCGGGGGGGAAAGAGACCCAGTACTTC	TRBD2	TRBJ2-5	-	TRBV20-1
CASSHLGGAGNTIYF	TGTGCCAGCAGCCACCTGGGAGGGGCTGGAAACACCATATATTTT	-	TRBJ1-3	few	TRBV3-1/TRBV3-2
CASSLGGFGYTF	TGTGCCAGCAGCTTAGGAGGGTTTGGCTACACCTTC	-	TRBJ1-2	-	TRBV11-2
CASSPGQIGGYTF	TGTGCCAGCAGCCCCGGACAAATCGGTGGCTACACCTTC	-	TRBJ1-2	-	TRBV9
CASSVEYNTDTQYF	TGTGCCAGCAGCGTAGAATACAACACAGATACGCAGTATTTT	-	TRBJ2-3	-	TRBV9
CASSLKTVHTDTQYF	TGTGCCAGCAGCTTAAAGACAGTCCACACAGATACGCAGTATTTT	-	TRBJ2-3	-	TRBV7-8
CASSSYPGTGNEKLFF	TGTGCCAGCAGTTCCTATCCCGGGACAGGGAATGAAAAACTGTTTTTT	TRBD1	TRBJ1-4	-	TRBV28
CASSPQGAGAPTDTQYF	TGTGCCAGCTCACCACAGGGAGCGGGAGCCCCCACAGATACGCAGTATTTT	TRBD2	TRBJ2-3	-	TRBV18
CAISGGDGGADTQYF	TGTGCCATCAGTGGCGGGGACGGTGGAGCAGATACGCAGTATTTT	-	TRBJ2-3	-	TRBV10-3
CASSWEWVFNQPQHF	TGTGCCAGCTCCTGGGAGTGGGTGTTCAATCAGCCCCAGCATTTT	-	TRBJ1-5	-	TRBV19
CASSYSSGAGNTIYF	TGTGCCAGCAGTTACTCATCGGGGGCTGGAAACACCATATATTTT	-	TRBJ1-3	-	TRBV6-5
CASSSLTGTEILSSYEQYF	TGTGCCAGCAGCTCACTAACCGGGACAGAGATCCTTAGCTCCTACGAGCAGTACTTC	TRBD1	TRBJ2-7	-	TRBV5-6
CASSYSGTGLGAFF	TGTGCCAGCAGTTACTCCGGGACAGGGCTAGGAGCTTTCTTT	TRBD1	TRBJ1-1	-	TRBV6-5
CASTFTGTSINEQFF	TGTGCCAGCACCTTTACCGGGACATCGATCAATGAGCAGTTCTTC	-	TRBJ2-1	-	TRBV11-2
CASSSLGGSGYTF	TGTGCCAGCAGCTCATTAGGGGGTAGTGGCTACACCTTC	-	TRBJ1-2	-	TRBV3-1/TRBV3-2
CASSQAGETQYF	TGTGCCAGCAGCCAAGCAGGAGAGACCCAGTACTTC	-	TRBJ2-5	-	TRBV3-1/TRBV3-2